The 8 T cell receptor beta chains below come from one sample, sequenced in a study of blood T cell repertoires in COVID-19. TCRdb keeps only in-frame clones here, not all; method: immunoSEQ multiplex PCR. The data show over 40,000 clones, 70% to 85% seen once. Sequenced input: peripheral blood. The receptors come from a woman aged 60-75 years with acute or convalescent COVID-19.

This chain uses TRBV4-1 with TRBJ1-3; D not certain. This CDR3 is built from 13 residues. The germline V gene has CDR1 MGHRA and CDR2 YSYEKL. V lost 4 bases and J lost 0, with 4 bases in between. The CDR3 loop is CASSPLSGNTIYF. CDR3 bases: TGCGCCAGCAGCCCTCTCTCTGGAAACACCATATATTTT.

The gene calls are TRBV12-3 or TRBV12-4 and TRBJ2-7; D is possibly TRBD1 (5 bases). The CDR3 has 13 residues. V lost 5 bases to trimming and J lost 2 bases, with 10 bases between them. The CDR3 nucleotides are TGTGCCAGCAGTCGACTGACAGCCTACGAGCAGTACTTC. Translated: CASSRLTAYEQYF.

This clone was recorded once. The CDR3 here is CASSKAARGGEEKLFF. For the CDR3, the DNA is TGTGCCAGCAGTAAAGCCGCGAGGGGAGGGGAGGAAAAACTGTTTTTT. The V and J genes are TRBV5-6 and TRBJ1-4; tentatively, D is TRBD1 (5 bases). V lost 5 bases and J lost 8, with 22 bases in between. The CDR3 sequence is 16 residues long. Germline V gives CDR1 SGHDT, CDR2 YYEEEE.

The chain couples TRBV19 to TRBJ1-5; TRBD1 might be the D (5 bases). V lost 0 bases to trimming and J lost 5 bases, with 14 bases between them. CDR3 length: 16 residues. Germline-derived CDR1 and CDR2 are LNHDA and SQIVND (reference sequence). CDR3 sequence (DNA): TGTGCCAGTAGTATAGATGGGGCTCCGCTACATCAGCCCCAGCATTTT. Its protein product is CASSIDGAPLHQPQHF.

V is TRBV7-2 and J is TRBJ2-3, with 10 bases matching TRBD2. CDR1 is SGHTA, CDR2 FQGNSA, per germline. This CDR3 has 16 residues. With V trimmed by 4 bases and J by 5 bases, 9 bases remained unmatched. The CDR3 sequence: CASSSQLAGTGDTQYF. The CDR3 DNA sequence: TGTGCCAGCAGCTCCCAACTAGCGGGAACAGGAGATACGCAGTATTTT.

The chain recombines TRBV5-1 with TRBJ2-1; TRBD2 matches at 8 bases. The CDR3 covers 16 residues. The ends lost 2 bases at V and 6 bases at J; junction bases unmatched: 10. Germline CDR1 reads SGHRS; CDR2 reads YFSETQ. The CDR3 reads CASSFNPGLVSNEQFF. DNA of the CDR3: TGCGCCAGCAGCTTTAACCCGGGACTAGTAAGCAATGAGCAGTTCTTC. Drawing the rest from reference TRBV5-1 and TRBJ2-1, the complete variable domain is KAGVTQTPRYLIKTRGQQVTLSCSPISGHRSVSWYQQTPGQGLQFLFEYFSETQRNKGNFPGRFSGRQFSNSRSEMNVSTLELGDSALYLCASSFNPGLVSNEQFFGPGTRLTVL.

This clone appeared a single time. V and J are TRBV30 and TRBJ2-1, with 10 bases that match TRBD2. CDR3 length: 16 residues. CDR1 is GTSNPN, CDR2 SVGIG, per germline (reference sequence). Trimming at V came to 0 bases and at J to 8 bases, leaving 10 bases not matched to a gene. The CDR3, as DNA: TGTGCCTGGAGTGTCCTATCTAGCGGGAGTAAAGATGAGCAGTTCTTC. This codes for CAWSVLSSGSKDEQFF.

This chain links TRBV7-3 with TRBJ2-5; D possibly corresponds to TRBD2 (5 bases). This CDR3 is built from 18 residues. Trimming stripped 2 bases from V and 4 bases from J, with 23 bases between. CDR1 is SGHTA and CDR2 is FQGTGA in the germline V gene. The CDR3 reads CASSLSWVRLASGETQYF. The CDR3 nucleotides are TGTGCCAGCAGCTTATCTTGGGTTAGATTAGCGAGCGGAGAGACCCAGTACTTC. The variable domain in full, with the rest retrieved from reference TRBV7-3 and TRBJ2-5, is GAGVSQTPSNKVTEKGKYVELRCDPISGHTALYWYRQSLGQGPEFLIYFQGTGAADDSGLPNDRFFAVRPEGSVSTLKIQRTERGDSAVYLCASSLSWVRLASGETQYFGPGTRLLVL.